This T cell receptor (beta chain) stems from a study of CD8 T cells in ankylosing spondylitis. Findings of the study overall: The authors found the disease-linked clones to be CD8+ and relatively rare in peripheral blood. Clones tied to disease were said to be significantly enriched in matched ankylosing spondylitis synovial fluid. Earlier studies detected some motif variants in reactive arthritis synovial fluid and blood. In ankylosing spondylitis blood, a motif of roughly eight highly homologous TCR beta variants appeared characteristic.

Concerning this clonotype: Its antigen is not known.

Quantitative barcoded 5'-RACE was used to prepare TCR beta libraries. A single record per CDR3 protein comes from TCRdb applying MiXCR to the 5' RACE reads. Altogether approximately 400,000 distinct CDR3 sequences are present, approximately 17% being singletons, with the ten largest covering just over 1%. The sample comprised blood, either unsorted or a sorted T cell fraction (not recorded which). The source of this sequence is a male donor with ankylosing spondylitis.

The CDR3 sequence is CASITGTSGHNEQFF. CDR3 DNA sequence: TGTGCCAGCATCACCGGGACTAGCGGACACAATGAGCAGTTCTTC. The chain links TRBV12-3 or TRBV12-4 to TRBJ2-1; 11 bases fit TRBD2. The junction had 7 bases not matched to a gene; V was cut back by 7 bases and J by 5 bases. The CDR3 covers 15 residues.